This T cell receptor beta chain was identified in a study of blood T cell repertoires in COVID-19. The wider study: The United States, Italy and Spain were the sources of the acute and convalescent COVID-19 samples. From T cells, B-cell-depleted T cells, or PBMCs came the material, which was cDNA or gDNA.

In the original analysis: Counts of nucleated cells, estimated from reference gene primer amplification, were obtained. The assay was immunoSEQ multiplex PCR, and TCRdb's table has in-frame clones only and misses some. V and J calls and clone size are given by that table; D and trimming were obtained from the DNA. The sample records under 50,000 clones, roughly 93% being singletons. J lost 5 bases, V lost 2 bases, and 2 bases had no gene match. The CDR3 covers 15 residues. Germline V gene data show CDR1 as MNHEY and CDR2 as SVGAGI. Those enrolled in Seattle joined during active infection and were followed longitudinally afterward.

J is TRBJ1-4 and V is TRBV6-5, with 10 bases lining up with TRBD1. The sample consisted of peripheral blood. The TCR sequence derives from a man aged 60-69 years with COVID-19, enrolled during active disease. For the CDR3, the DNA is TGTGCCAGCAGTTACGGGGACAGGGGAAATGAAAAACTGTTTTTT. It specifies CASSYGDRGNEKLFF.